The clone carrying this TCR beta chain was seen only a few times. The data originate from a study of blood T cell repertoires in COVID-19. Data came from immunoSEQ multiplex PCR; TCRdb stores just in-frame clones and leaves some out. The repertoire holds tens of thousands of clones, with approximately 90% as singletons. Germline CDR1 and CDR2: SGHRS and YFSETQ. The CDR3 length is 15 residues. The V and J ends lost 3 bases and 4 bases respectively, with 11 bases between them. This chain joins TRBV5-1 and TRBJ1-6; D might be TRBD1 (5 bases). This receptor was obtained from a male donor with acute or convalescent COVID-19. The sequencing sample was made of peripheral blood. Written as DNA, the CDR3 is TGCGCCAGCAGCTCGGGACTAGGATATAATTCACCCCTCCACTTT. Protein sequence: CASSSGLGYNSPLHF.